These 4 T cell receptor beta chains were all obtained from the same sample, sequenced in a study of CXCR3-negative and CXCR3-positive naive CD8 T cells. All TRB cDNA libraries came from 5' RACE performed with UMI labels. TCRdb re-called the 5' RACE reads, yielding one record per CDR3 amino acid sequence without DNA. Here the sample table reports some 66,000 distinct CDR3 sequences. Sequenced: naive CXCR3- CD8+ T cells from blood. Subset in this sample: CD45RO-CCR7+CD27+CD95- naive CD8+ T cells lacking CXCR3 (TNR3-). These receptors all stem from a human donor in good health. Some clones in this sample may be carry-over from other donors' samples.

V is TRBV7-9 and J is TRBJ2-5; TCRdb returns TRBD1, unconfirmable since there is no DNA. The germline gives CDR1 SEHNR, CDR2 FQNEAQ (reference sequence). There are 14 residues in the CDR3. CDR3 amino acids: CASQPPTGQETQYF.

The chain carries TRBV6-6 and TRBJ2-2; the D call from TCRdb, TRBD1, cannot be confirmed without DNA. This CDR3 has 14 residues. CDR1 is MNHNY, CDR2 SVGAGI, per germline (reference sequence). CDR3 sequence: CASSPDTETGELFF.

The genes are TRBV28 and TRBJ1-4; TCRdb's D gene call, TRBD1, goes unchecked for lack of DNA. CDR1 MDHEN and CDR2 SYDVKM come from the germline V gene. This CDR3 spans 14 amino acids. Here the CDR3 reads CASRKTVRSEKLFF.

The genes are TRBV29-1 and TRBJ2-1; TCRdb reports TRBD1, a call that lacks DNA to check it against. The CDR3 has 14 amino acids. Germline values: CDR1 SQVTM, CDR2 ANQGSEA. The CDR3 sequence: CSVEGQGAEDEQFF.